This T cell receptor (beta chain) emerged from a study of CD8+CD57+ T cells in acquired aplastic anemia. Study-level information: Mean yield of DNA from sorted CD4+ and CD8+ cells was 2.5 to 4 ug.

The sequenced patients had an expansion of CD8+CD57+ cells seen by flow cytometry. A severe acquired aplastic anemia diagnosis applied to all patients. This CDR3 region has 16 residues. Per the germline V gene, CDR1 is SGHVS and CDR2 is FNYEAQ. The V end was cut by 5 bases, the J end by 0 bases, with 16 bases between. As for this clonotype: What it recognizes is unknown.

Study-wide results and caveats: Patients and controls shared some 30 CD8+ CDR3 sequences, highly expressed in patients.

According to the study, genomic DNA was the template for TCR beta VDJ and CDR3 profiling. A single record per CDR3 protein comes from TCRdb applying MiXCR to the reads. The sample lists approximately 150,000 distinct CDR3 sequences, around 50% seen once, with 0.85% to 1.3% in the top ten. Specimen: sorted CD4+, CD8+, or CD8+CD57+ T cells (not recorded which) from PBMCs. The chain combines TRBV7-6 with TRBJ1-1; weak D call: TRBD1 (5 bases). The receptor's source is a human donor with aplastic anemia. CDR3 residues: CASSELRGAMNTEAFF. The CDR3 DNA follows: TGTGCCAGCAGCGAGCTAAGGGGTGCCATGAACACTGAAGCTTTCTTT.